The 2 T cell receptor beta chains in this list originate from one sample, sequenced in a study of T cells in Graves' hyperthyroidism and ophthalmopathy. Amplified TCR beta CDR3 regions came from RNA transcripts. The HTBI primer set was used in a first-round RT-PCR of the TCR CDR3. One entry per CDR3 protein results from TCRdb running MiXCR on the multiplex PCR reads. This table holds some 420,000 distinct CDR3 sequences, roughly 13% found once. Sequencing was performed on blood. The receptor set was obtained from a woman younger than 30 with Graves' hyperthyroidism.

The chain couples TRBV4-1 to TRBJ2-5; D is possibly TRBD1 or TRBD2 (5 bases each). The CDR3 runs to 16 residues. The germline gives CDR1 MGHRA, CDR2 YSYEKL. V lost 3 bases, J lost 3 bases, and 17 bases lay in between. CDR3 coding DNA: TGCGCCAGCAGCCAGACCGGGGCCAGAGGGGAAGAGACCCAGTACTTC. Encoded protein: CASSQTGARGEETQYF.

This clonotype was observed many times. This chain links TRBV5-1 with TRBJ2-5; D ambiguous. From germline, CDR1 is SGHRS and CDR2 YFSETQ. The CDR3 spans 13 residues. V was shortened by 4 bases and J by 2 bases, with 9 bases between the two germline ends. The DNA of the CDR3 is TGCGCCAGCAGCGTGGCCCGTCAAGAGACCCAGTACTTC. Translating gives CASSVARQETQYF. The variable domain in full, completed from reference TRBV5-1 and TRBJ2-5, reads KAGVTQTPRYLIKTRGQQVTLSCSPISGHRSVSWYQQTPGQGLQFLFEYFSETQRNKGNFPGRFSGRQFSNSRSEMNVSTLELGDSALYLCASSVARQETQYFGPGTRLLVL.